This TCR beta chain originates from a study of T cells expressing NK-cell markers. The wider study: Among eight sequenced donors, seven carried HCMV seropositivity while one was seronegative.

From its re-call of the 5' RACE reads, TCRdb lists each CDR3 protein once, without DNA. The sample includes over 150,000 distinct CDR3 sequences. Germline V gives CDR1 DFQATT, CDR2 SNEGSKA (reference sequence). This CDR3 is built from 15 residues. The chain employs TRBV20-1 and TRBJ2-1; no DNA is available, so the TRBD2 call from TCRdb remains unchecked. Specimen: blood T cells: a sorted CD56 or NKG2C T cell subset, CD4+ or CD8+ T cells, or bulk PBMC T cells (not recorded which). The receptor comes from a woman aged 45-65 years in good health. The CDR3 sequence is CSARKLAGRYNEQFF.